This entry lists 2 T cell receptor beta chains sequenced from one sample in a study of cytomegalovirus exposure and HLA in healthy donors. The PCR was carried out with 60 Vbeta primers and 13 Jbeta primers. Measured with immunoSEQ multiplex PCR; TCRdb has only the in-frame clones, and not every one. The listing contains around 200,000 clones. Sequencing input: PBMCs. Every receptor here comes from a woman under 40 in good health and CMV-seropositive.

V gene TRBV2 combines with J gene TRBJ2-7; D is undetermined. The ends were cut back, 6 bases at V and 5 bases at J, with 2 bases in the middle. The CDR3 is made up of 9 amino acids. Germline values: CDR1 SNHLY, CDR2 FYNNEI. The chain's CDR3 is CASSDEQYF. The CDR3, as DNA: TGTGCCAGCAGCGACGAGCAGTACTTC.

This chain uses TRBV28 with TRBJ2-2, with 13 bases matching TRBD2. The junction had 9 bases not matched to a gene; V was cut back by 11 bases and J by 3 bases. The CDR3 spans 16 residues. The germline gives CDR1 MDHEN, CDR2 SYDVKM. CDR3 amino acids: CAGGLAGRMDTGELFF. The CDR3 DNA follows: TGTGCCGGGGGACTAGCGGGAAGGATGGACACCGGGGAGCTGTTTTTT.